What follows is one T cell receptor beta chain and its context. The antigen it binds to is not known. The input lacks base qualities; no much larger clone sits a single base away. TCRbeta CDR3 regions were amplified from genomic DNA using the immunoSEQ Assay, a bias-controlled multiplex PCR. In the original analysis: The number of nucleated cells in each sample was estimated from the amplification of reference gene primers within the assay. To quantify the absolute abundance of each unique TCRbeta CDR3 rearrangement, sequence reads were collapsed and filtered. Productive Simpson clonality was computed per sample as the square root of Simpson's diversity index over productive rearrangements. TCRdb carries this immuneACCESS record with in-frame sequences only. Its versions omit some clonotypes, under half of them owing to an unresolved V gene in the studies checked, with the rest unexplained. That table furnishes V, J and clone size, whereas the DNA furnished D and trimming. The sample includes about 290,000 clones, with about nine tenths observed a single time. Jointly, the top ten make up under 3.5% of the sample.

The sample is drawn from a study of blood T cell repertoires in COVID-19 (TCRdb year 2020). A note on the overall study: Samples from collaborators originated in the United States, Italy and Spain and spanned both the acute and convalescent phases of COVID-19. Nearly every sample came with metadata listing a de-identified subject ID, COVID-19 status, age in years and sex. Subjects who had been exposed to COVID-19, were actively infected with it, or had recovered from it provided the deeply sampled blood TCRbeta repertoires that made up the dataset. The repertoires were released in a freely available public database meant as a resource for research on the immune response to SARS-CoV-2. The prospective study material was composed of cDNA or gDNA derived from T cells, B-cell-depleted T cells, or PBMCs. Where available, HLA class I and class II types were obtained from metadata supplied by the sample provider rather than from assay-based typing. Samples came from the ongoing ImmuneRACE study (first 160 participants) plus 1,254 subjects from 6 global collaborators. The full study reports these points: The quantity of clinical and demographic metadata differed by source and by participant and was supplied without curation.

Collaborating institutions collected whole blood in K2EDTA tubes following their own protocols. For TCRbeta analysis, collaborators shipped samples as frozen whole blood, isolated PBMCs, or DNA extracted from either of those sample types. V and J are trimmed by 5 bases and 2 bases, and the gene matches miss 6 bases of the junction. From the germline V gene, CDR1 is KGHSH and CDR2 is LQKENI. The CDR3, from cysteine to phenylalanine, totals 15 residues. Only the CDR3 DNA is retained, 45 bases long and in frame from the first base. The sequence derives from a woman younger than 45 with active or convalescent COVID-19. This chain is built from TRBV18 and TRBJ1-2; TRBD1 lines up with 9 middle nucleotides. The sequenced sample was peripheral blood. The CDR3 sequence is CASSAGTGSNYGYTF. The sequenced DNA: TGTGCCAGCTCAGCCGGGACAGGGTCGAACTATGGCTACACCTTC.